The clone carrying this TCR beta chain has just one count. Its antigen remains unknown. This sample stems from a study of cytotoxic CD8 clonotypes in ibrutinib-treated CLL. Profiling relied on immunoSEQ multiplex PCR, and the TCRdb table lists in-frame clones only, not all of them. The data contain under 150,000 clones, approximately 90% of them singletons. General study results and limits: Patients with sustained remission and those progressing were sampled at differing times. Age-matched healthy donor levels were exceeded by baseline clonality, which tracked circulating CD8+ T-cell counts.

Germline lookup yields CDR1 MNHEY and CDR2 SMNVEV (reference sequence). Trimming removed 2 bases at V and 3 bases at J, with 13 bases between. The length of the CDR3 is 15 residues. The sample consisted of PBMCs, taken after 12 months of ibrutinib treatment. The chain recombines TRBV27 with TRBJ2-5, with D possibly matching TRBD1 (5 bases). The clonotype comes from a human donor with chronic lymphocytic leukemia. The CDR3 DNA is TGTGCCAGCAGTTTAAGGGGAACAGGCAAAGAGACCCAGTACTTC. It specifies CASSLRGTGKETQYF.